This entry features one TCR beta chain sequence. Its matching antigen is unknown. These data originate in a study of CD4 T cells in relation to SARS-CoV-2 and coronaviruses. Study-wide background: Convalescent patients were fewer than ten males and a few females; two were Hispanic.

The germline V and J ends were trimmed by 3 bases and 7 bases, with 7 bases remaining between them. This CDR3 region has 12 residues. Study findings and constraints: SARS-CoV-2-driven expansion was significantly weaker in crossreactive than monoreactive clones.

Using immunoSEQ multiplex PCR, the repertoire was profiled, and TCRdb retains in-frame clones only, with some absent. The profile shows around 35,000 clones, less than 85% of them singletons. The chain carries TRBV12-3 or TRBV12-4 and TRBJ2-1; D ambiguous. The sequencing input was naive CD4+ T cells from PBMCs, cultured in vitro. The subset is: naive CD4+ T cells isolated by negative enrichment. This TCR derives from an adult with COVID-19. In nucleotides, the CDR3 is TGTGCCAGCAGTTTTCCCGGGAATGAGCAGTTCTTC. It codes for CASSFPGNEQFF.